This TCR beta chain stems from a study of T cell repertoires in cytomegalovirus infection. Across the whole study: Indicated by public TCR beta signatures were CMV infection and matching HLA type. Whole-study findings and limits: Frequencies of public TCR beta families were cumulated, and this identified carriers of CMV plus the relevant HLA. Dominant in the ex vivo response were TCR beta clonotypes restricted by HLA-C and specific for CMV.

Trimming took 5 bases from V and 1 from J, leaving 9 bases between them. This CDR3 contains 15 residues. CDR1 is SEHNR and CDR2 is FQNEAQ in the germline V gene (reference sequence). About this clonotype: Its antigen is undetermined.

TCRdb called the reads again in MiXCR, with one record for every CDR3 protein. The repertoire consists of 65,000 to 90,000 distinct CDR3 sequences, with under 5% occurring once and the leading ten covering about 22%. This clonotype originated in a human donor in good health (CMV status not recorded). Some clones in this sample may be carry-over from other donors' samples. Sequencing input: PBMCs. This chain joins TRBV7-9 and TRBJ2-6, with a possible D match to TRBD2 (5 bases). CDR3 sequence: CASSVRRSGANVLTF. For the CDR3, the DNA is TGTGCCAGCAGCGTGAGGAGGTCTGGGGCCAACGTCCTGACTTTC.